These 29 T cell receptor beta chains were sequenced from one sample in a study of shared clonotypes between healthy human individuals. Data came from immunoSEQ multiplex PCR; TCRdb stores just in-frame clones and leaves some out. The data show some 2,100,000 clones, approximately 94% seen once. Sequencing input: naive CD4+ T cells sorted from blood. Specified subset: CD45RA+ positively selected. These receptor sequences come from a man aged 18 to 30 in good health.

The chain joins TRBV27 to TRBJ1-6, with a possible D match to TRBD1 (5 bases). The CDR3 totals 14 residues. V lost 7 bases and J 4 bases, leaving 11 bases between the germline ends. Germline CDR1 reads MNHEY; CDR2 reads SMNVEV (reference sequence). CDR3: CASTRGEYNSPLHF. CDR3 DNA: TGTGCCAGCACCCGGGGGGAATATAATTCACCCCTCCACTTT.

The chain carries TRBV7-2 and TRBJ2-2; D ambiguous. V was cut by 0 bases and J by 5 bases, with 13 bases left in between. In germline, CDR1 is SGHTA, CDR2 FQGNSA. The CDR3 loop spans 16 amino acids. As DNA, the CDR3 is TGTGCCAGCAGCTTAGCGTCAGAAGTTCTGACCGGGGAGCTGTTTTTT. This encodes CASSLASEVLTGELFF.

The rearrangement uses TRBV5-4 and TRBJ2-3; D is possibly TRBD1 (5 bases). The germline V gene encodes CDR1 SGHNT and CDR2 YYREEE (reference sequence). The CDR3 runs to 13 residues. V was clipped by 4 bases and J by 3 bases, with 9 bases between them. In DNA, the CDR3 is TGTGCCAGCAGCCGGACACAAACAGATACGCAGTATTTT. Translated: CASSRTQTDTQYF.

In regard to this clone: This sample includes further DNA sequences coding for the same CDR3. This sequence joins TRBV10-1 and TRBJ1-1, with TRBD1 matching over 8 bases. The CDR3 totals 13 residues. The trim removed 3 bases at V and 4 bases at J, leaving 1 base unmatched. Germline V gives CDR1 WNHNN, CDR2 SYGVQD (reference sequence). CDR3 sequence: CASSEQGVTEAFF. In DNA form, the CDR3 reads TGCGCCAGCAGTGAACAGGGGGTCACTGAAGCTTTCTTT.

V and J are TRBV29-1 and TRBJ2-2; 8 bases match TRBD1. Germline-derived CDR1 and CDR2 are SQVTM and ANQGSEA. The J segment lost 1 base and the V segment lost 4 bases, leaving 8 bases of the junction unmatched. This CDR3 is built from 16 residues. In DNA, the CDR3 is TGCAGCGTTGCCCGGGACAGGACGTTGAACACCGGGGAGCTGTTTTTT. Its protein product is CSVARDRTLNTGELFF.

This clone was recorded once. The rearrangement links TRBV2 to TRBJ2-3, with 7 bases fitting TRBD1. V lost 5 bases to trimming and J lost 3 bases; unmatched junction nucleotides: 5. In germline, CDR1 is SNHLY, CDR2 FYNNEI. There are 14 residues in the CDR3. The CDR3 DNA reads TGTGCCAGCAGTCCGACAGGGTTTACAGATACGCAGTATTTT. As protein: CASSPTGFTDTQYF. Using reference TRBV2 and TRBJ2-3 for the parts outside the CDR3, the full variable domain is EPEVTQTPSHQVTQMGQEVILRCVPISNHLYFYWYRQILGQKVEFLVSFYNNEISEKSEIFDDQFSVERPDGSNFTLKIRSTKLEDSAMYFCASSPTGFTDTQYFGPGTRLTVL.

The chain combines TRBV4-1 with TRBJ1-2; possibly TRBD1 for D (5 bases). CDR3 size: 15 residues. With 4 bases removed from V and 1 base from J, the gap between germline ends came to 13 bases. From germline, CDR1 is MGHRA and CDR2 YSYEKL. CDR3 amino acids: CASSPRDAFNYGYTF. The DNA for the CDR3 is TGCGCCAGCAGCCCCAGGGATGCATTTAACTATGGCTACACCTTC.

The genes are TRBV19 and TRBJ2-3, with 10 nucleotides matching TRBD2. Trimming cost V 10 bases and J 6 bases; bases outside gene matches: 7. The CDR3 consists of 13 residues. Germline-derived CDR1 and CDR2 are LNHDA and SQIVND (reference sequence). The CDR3 is CATSGRVGDTQYF. In DNA form, the CDR3 reads TGTGCCACCAGCGGGAGGGTCGGGGATACGCAGTATTTT.

This chain connects TRBV2 to TRBJ1-2; D is undetermined. CDR1 is SNHLY and CDR2 is FYNNEI in the germline V gene. The CDR3 consists of 13 residues. V was clipped by 5 bases and J by 3 bases, with 10 bases between them. The CDR3 coding sequence is TGTGCCAGCAGTCTTCGGGGTGACTATGGCTACACCTTC. Translated: CASSLRGDYGYTF.

A single count supports this clone. The chain carries TRBV30 and TRBJ1-2; D might be TRBD1 (6 bases). The V and J ends lost 5 bases and 3 bases respectively, with 16 bases between them. CDR1 is GTSNPN and CDR2 is SVGIG in the germline V gene (reference sequence). The CDR3 has 14 residues. This CDR3 is CAWEQGGEDYGYTF. CDR3 sequence (DNA): TGTGCCTGGGAACAGGGAGGAGAGGACTATGGCTACACCTTC.

The chain has TRBV7-2 and TRBJ2-3; a possible D gene is TRBD1 (6 bases). This CDR3 comprises 18 residues. The ends were cut back, 1 base at V and 0 bases at J, with 17 bases in the middle. From germline, CDR1 is SGHTA and CDR2 FQGNSA. The CDR3 is CASSLVFPGQGSTDTQYF. In DNA form, the CDR3 reads TGTGCCAGCAGCTTAGTATTCCCCGGCCAGGGGAGCACAGATACGCAGTATTTT.

V usage is TRBV25-1 and J usage is TRBJ2-3; TRBD2 matches 8 bases. The J segment lost 3 bases and the V segment lost 5 bases, leaving 4 bases of the junction unmatched. CDR3 size: 14 residues. Germline CDR1 MGHDK, CDR2 SYGVNS. The CDR3 reads CASSIGGGTDTQYF. As DNA, the CDR3 is TGTGCCAGCAGTATCGGGGGGGGGACAGATACGCAGTATTTT. Combining the CDR3 with reference TRBV25-1 and TRBJ2-3 gives the whole variable domain EADIYQTPRYLVIGTGKKITLECSQTMGHDKMYWYQQDPGMELHLIHYSYGVNSTEKGDLSSESTVSRIRTEHFPLTLESARPSHTSQYLCASSIGGGTDTQYFGPGTRLTVL.

Of note for this clone: Different DNA sequences within this sample yield the same CDR3. The chain uses TRBV27 and TRBJ1-2; possibly TRBD1 for D (6 bases). The CDR3 is 13 amino acids. Germline V lookup: CDR1 MNHEY, CDR2 SMNVEV (reference sequence). Trimming cost V 1 base and J 8 bases, with 11 bases left between them. The CDR3: CASSLFRGGGYTF. The CDR3 DNA sequence: TGTGCCAGCAGTTTATTCAGGGGTGGAGGCTACACCTTC.

This chain connects TRBV7-2 to TRBJ1-5; possibly TRBD1 for D (6 bases). The CDR3 contains 16 residues. Trimming left V 1 base short and J 1 base short, with 11 bases between. Germline values: CDR1 SGHTA, CDR2 FQGNSA. The CDR3 protein is CASSLGGGLSNQPQHF. The CDR3 bases are TGTGCCAGCAGCTTAGGTGGGGGGCTGAGCAATCAGCCCCAGCATTTT.

The chain links TRBV2 to TRBJ1-5; 7 nucleotides line up with TRBD1. V lost 6 bases to trimming and J lost 4 bases; unmatched junction nucleotides: 12. The germline CDR1 and CDR2 sequences are SNHLY and FYNNEI. This CDR3 spans 16 amino acids. The CDR3 sequence is CASREPTGATNQPQHF. The CDR3 nucleotides read TGTGCCAGCAGGGAACCTACAGGGGCCACAAATCAGCCCCAGCATTTT.

As regards this clone: Other DNA sequences of this sample code for an identical CDR3. The CDR3 loop reads CASSPRQGGQETQYF. As DNA, the CDR3 is TGTGCCAGCTCACCAAGACAGGGAGGGCAAGAGACCCAGTACTTC. The rearrangement uses TRBV18 and TRBJ2-5, with D perhaps matching TRBD1 or TRBD2 (7 bases each). This CDR3 spans 15 amino acids. Germline-derived CDR1 and CDR2 are KGHSH and LQKENI. V gave up 2 bases and J gave up 2 bases, with 12 bases separating them.

This rearrangement joins TRBV5-4 to TRBJ2-1; 8 bases match TRBD2. Per germline, CDR1 SGHNT and CDR2 YYREEE (reference sequence). With 3 bases clipped from V and 0 bases from J, the junction kept 11 bases outside the gene matches. The CDR3 runs to 18 residues. CDR3 region: CASSYLAGPRASYNEQFF. The CDR3 DNA follows: TGTGCCAGCAGCTACCTAGCGGGCCCACGGGCCTCCTACAATGAGCAGTTCTTC.

The chain recombines TRBV27 with TRBJ1-5; 9 nucleotides agree with TRBD1. Trimming cost V 5 bases and J 3 bases; bases outside gene matches: 2. CDR3 length: 14 amino acids. Germline CDR1 is MNHEY and CDR2 is SMNVEV (reference sequence). CDR3 nucleotide sequence: TGTGCCAGCAGTGCACAGGGGGCCAATCAGCCCCAGCATTTT. Amino acid sequence: CASSAQGANQPQHF.

The chain couples TRBV7-3 to TRBJ2-2; D ambiguous. The ends were cut back, 4 bases at V and 0 bases at J, with 6 bases in the middle. Germline V CDR1 and CDR2: SGHTA, FQGTGA. The CDR3 contains 14 residues. CDR3 coding DNA: TGTGCCAGCAGCTGGGATCCGAACACCGGGGAGCTGTTTTTT. Protein product: CASSWDPNTGELFF. The full variable domain, rest sourced from reference TRBV7-3 and TRBJ2-2, is GAGVSQTPSNKVTEKGKYVELRCDPISGHTALYWYRQSLGQGPEFLIYFQGTGAADDSGLPNDRFFAVRPEGSVSTLKIQRTERGDSAVYLCASSWDPNTGELFFGEGSRLTVL.

This chain connects TRBV2 to TRBJ1-5; 10 positions agree with TRBD1. The germline gives CDR1 SNHLY, CDR2 FYNNEI. This CDR3 contains 17 residues. V trimming: 6 bases; J trimming: 0 bases; junction bases outside the gene matches: 8. The CDR3 loop is CASSQTGGPYSNQPQHF. Here the CDR3 DNA reads TGTGCCAGCAGCCAGACAGGGGGCCCGTATAGCAATCAGCCCCAGCATTTT.

As concerns this clone: The same CDR3 also results from other DNA sequences found in this sample. This chain uses TRBV9 with TRBJ2-5; weak D call: TRBD1 (6 bases). This CDR3 is 14 amino acids long. Germline-derived CDR1 and CDR2 are SGDLS and YYNGEE. V shed 3 bases and J shed 1 base, with 10 bases lying between them. The CDR3 loop is CASSAGTLQETQYF. DNA for the CDR3: TGTGCCAGCAGCGCCGGGACACTCCAAGAGACCCAGTACTTC.

The chain links TRBV29-1 to TRBJ1-1; D is ambiguous. Germline V gene lookup returns CDR1 SQVTM and CDR2 ANQGSEA. Trimming left V 4 bases short and J 0 bases short, with 6 bases between. This CDR3 contains 12 residues. CDR3 DNA sequence: TGCAGCGTTGTTAAGATGAACACTGAAGCTTTCTTT. This sequence encodes CSVVKMNTEAFF.

This chain uses TRBV6-5 with TRBJ2-5; 7 positions match TRBD1. Germline CDR1 MNHEY, CDR2 SVGAGI. Trimming at V came to 4 bases and at J to 3 bases, leaving 8 bases not matched to a gene. The CDR3 is 15 amino acids. The CDR3: CASSLQIGQEETQYF. CDR3 in DNA: TGTGCCAGCAGTTTACAAATCGGACAGGAAGAGACCCAGTACTTC.

This sequence joins TRBV6-1 and TRBJ1-6, with TRBD1 matching over 12 bases. V shed 4 bases, J shed 10 bases, and the junction held 8 bases outside the gene matches. There are 16 residues in the CDR3. CDR1 and CDR2 from the germline V gene are MNHNS and SASEGT. The CDR3 is CASSGPTGTGGSPLHF. CDR3 sequence (DNA): TGTGCCAGCAGTGGACCGACCGGGACAGGGGGCTCACCCCTCCACTTT.

This chain links TRBV4-2 with TRBJ1-2; D unclear. CDR3 length equals 13 residues. V shed 5 bases and J shed 1 base, with 8 bases lying between them. Germline loops: CDR1 LGHNA, CDR2 YNFKEQ. CDR3 nucleotides: TGTGCCAGCAGCTCCTCGATTAACTATGGCTACACCTTC. This translates into CASSSSINYGYTF.

V gene TRBV10-3 combines with J gene TRBJ2-3; 9 bases match TRBD1. The CDR3 runs 16 residues. The junction had 7 bases not matched to a gene; V was cut back by 4 bases and J by 2 bases. The germline V gene has CDR1 ENHRY and CDR2 SYGVKD. DNA of the CDR3: TGTGCCATCAGTGTCGCCGGGACAGGGTTCACAGATACGCAGTATTTT. Its protein is CAISVAGTGFTDTQYF.

The J gene is TRBJ1-5, the V gene TRBV5-4; maybe TRBD1 (5 bases). V was shortened by 0 bases and J by 3 bases, with 10 bases between the two germline ends. Germline CDR1 reads SGHNT; CDR2 reads YYREEE (reference sequence). This CDR3 is built from 15 residues. The CDR3 bases are TGTGCCAGCAGCTTGGGGGGGACGTTCAATCAGCCCCAGCATTTT. Encoded protein: CASSLGGTFNQPQHF.

In its sample, this clone was seen once. The gene calls are TRBV11-2 and TRBJ2-5; the D is unclear. V was shortened by 5 bases and J by 7 bases, with 17 bases between the two germline ends. This CDR3 contains 14 residues. Germline lookup yields CDR1 SGHAT and CDR2 FQNNGV. CDR3 amino acids: CASSPIRAPGTQYF. For the CDR3, the DNA is TGTGCCAGCAGCCCAATACGGGCCCCGGGGACCCAGTACTTC.

This rearrangement joins TRBV5-4 to TRBJ1-1; D is possibly TRBD1 (5 bases). This CDR3 spans 14 amino acids. Per the germline V gene, CDR1 is SGHNT and CDR2 is YYREEE (reference sequence). V lost 0 bases and J lost 7, with 13 bases in between. Here the CDR3 reads CASSLGDAGIEAFF. The CDR3 DNA follows: TGTGCCAGCAGCTTGGGGGACGCCGGAATTGAAGCTTTCTTT.